This T cell receptor (beta chain) was recorded in a study of early T cells in non-severe SARS-CoV-2 infection. Individual cDNA molecules received unique molecular identifiers during library preparation. From the 5' RACE reads, TCRdb called clonotypes with MiXCR, one entry per CDR3 protein. Here the sample spans more than 45,000 distinct CDR3 sequences, less than 9.5% being singletons. General observations from the study: Comparison of clonotypes with VDJdb favored anti-spike CD8 responses while missing private and CD4 specificities.

This clonotype was recorded a few times. Its antigen is as yet unknown. From germline, CDR1 is KGHSH and CDR2 LQKENI. CDR3 size: 14 residues. J was trimmed by 2 bases and V by 5 bases; bases with no gene match: 6. Sequences were obtained from whole blood. The rearrangement joins TRBV18 to TRBJ2-7; 7 positions match TRBD2. The clonotype was recovered from an adult who was a healthcare worker with PCR-confirmed SARS-CoV-2 infection or an uninfected control (not recorded which). In DNA, the CDR3 is TGTGCCAGCTCAGTAGCGGGCACAGCCTACGAGCAGTACTTC. It encodes CASSVAGTAYEQYF.